This T cell receptor (beta chain) was documented in a study of response to subunit inactivated influenza vaccine. V lost 0 bases and J 4 bases, leaving 7 bases between the germline ends. The CDR3 spans 13 residues. Germline CDR1 SGHRS, CDR2 YFSETQ. TCRdb re-called the RT-PCR reads through MiXCR, storing one row per CDR3 protein. The data contain about 540,000 distinct CDR3 sequences, under 30% of them singletons. These records were also assigned to another study, of T cells expressing NK-cell markers. That investigation notes: Researchers built TCR beta cDNA using 5'RACE template switching with UMIs. One of eight sequenced donors was HCMV-seronegative; the other seven were seropositive. In several experiments, an anti-gamma-delta TCR antibody restricted sorting to alpha-beta TCR T cells.

The rearrangement joins TRBV5-1 to TRBJ1-2; D gene ambiguous. The TCR originated in a man aged 50 to 60 who received an inactivated influenza vaccine. Material: CD4+ T cells sorted from PBMCs, obtained about 11 days after vaccination. CDR3 in DNA: TGCGCCAGCAGCTTGGGAGAAGGCTATGGCTACACCTTC. Amino acid sequence: CASSLGEGYGYTF.